A single sample gave rise to the 6 T cell receptor beta chains below, sequenced in a study of cytomegalovirus exposure and HLA in healthy donors. PCR amplification relied on 60 Vbeta primers (plus 13 Jbeta primers). Profiling relied on immunoSEQ multiplex PCR, and the TCRdb table lists in-frame clones only, not all of them. The table includes roughly 130,000 clones, 74% detected once. The sequencing sample was made of PBMCs. The receptors shown here come from a woman aged 50 to 60 in good health and CMV-seropositive.

J is TRBJ1-6 and V is TRBV7-2; 9 nucleotides match TRBD1. Germline CDR1 is SGHTA and CDR2 is FQGNSA. J was trimmed by 7 bases and V by 4 bases; bases with no gene match: 2. This CDR3 has 14 residues. The CDR3 is CASSSGTGNSPLHF. In DNA, the CDR3 is TGTGCCAGCAGCTCCGGGACAGGGAATTCACCCCTCCACTTT.

This sequence joins TRBV7-6 and TRBJ2-2; D gene ambiguous. Germline-derived CDR1 and CDR2 are SGHVS and FNYEAQ. The CDR3 runs 14 residues. V lost 3 bases, J lost 2 bases, and 7 bases lay in between. The CDR3 nucleotides read TGTGCCAGCAGCTTGGCAACCAACACCGGGGAGCTGTTTTTT. Translation gives CASSLATNTGELFF.

The chain carries TRBV7-2 and TRBJ2-5, with D maybe TRBD1 (5 bases). The CDR3 runs 14 residues. Trimming stripped 3 bases from V and 5 bases from J, with 13 bases between. Germline V gene sequence: CDR1 SGHTA, CDR2 FQGNSA. The CDR3 here is CASSFRGAGETQYF. In DNA form, the CDR3 reads TGTGCCAGCAGCTTTCGTGGGGCCGGGGAGACCCAGTACTTC. Combining the CDR3 with reference TRBV7-2 and TRBJ2-5 gives the whole variable domain GAGVSQSPSNKVTEKGKDVELRCDPISGHTALYWYRQSLGQGLEFLIYFQGNSAPDKSGLPSDRFSAERTGGSVSTLTIQRTQQEDSAVYLCASSFRGAGETQYFGPGTRLLVL.

The chain couples TRBV4-3 to TRBJ1-4, with TRBD1 identical over 7 bases. J gave up 3 bases and V 4 bases, and 5 bases lay outside the gene matches. Germline V CDR1 and CDR2: LGHNA, YSLEER. The CDR3 is 15 residues long. The CDR3 DNA reads as TGCGCCAGCAGCCTTACCGGGACAGCTAATGAAAAACTGTTTTTT. Amino acid sequence: CASSLTGTANEKLFF.

This clone came up once. The chain combines TRBV5-6 with TRBJ2-7; 12 nucleotides line up with TRBD2. This CDR3 has 16 amino acids. From germline, CDR1 is SGHDT and CDR2 YYEEEE. V dropped 4 bases and J dropped 2; count of bases not matched to a gene: 7. The CDR3 is CASSRPLAGGAYEQYF. The CDR3 nucleotides are TGTGCCAGCAGCCGGCCGCTAGCGGGGGGGGCCTACGAGCAGTACTTC.

This clone has a single count. This rearrangement joins TRBV19 to TRBJ2-7; tentatively, D is TRBD2 (5 bases). The CDR3 runs 14 residues. Germline CDR1 reads LNHDA; CDR2 reads SQIVND (reference sequence). The ends were cut back, 5 bases at V and 0 bases at J, with 11 bases in the middle. CDR3 in DNA: TGTGCCAGTAGTGCAGACTACCCCTCCTACGAGCAGTACTTC. Its protein product is CASSADYPSYEQYF.